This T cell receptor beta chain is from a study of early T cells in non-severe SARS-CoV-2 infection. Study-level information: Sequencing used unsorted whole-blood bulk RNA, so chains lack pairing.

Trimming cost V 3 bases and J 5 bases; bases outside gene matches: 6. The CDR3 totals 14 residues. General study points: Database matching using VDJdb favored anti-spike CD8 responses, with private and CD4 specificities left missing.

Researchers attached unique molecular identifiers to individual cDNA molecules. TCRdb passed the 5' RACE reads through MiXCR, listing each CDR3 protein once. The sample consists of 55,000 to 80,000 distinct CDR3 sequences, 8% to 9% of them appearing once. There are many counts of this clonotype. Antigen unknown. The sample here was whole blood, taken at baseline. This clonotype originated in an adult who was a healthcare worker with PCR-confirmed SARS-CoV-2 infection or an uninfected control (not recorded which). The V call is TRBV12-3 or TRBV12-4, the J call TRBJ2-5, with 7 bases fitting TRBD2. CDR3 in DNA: TGTGCCAGCAGTTTTTTAATAGCGGGCGAGACCCAGTACTTC. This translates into CASSFLIAGETQYF.